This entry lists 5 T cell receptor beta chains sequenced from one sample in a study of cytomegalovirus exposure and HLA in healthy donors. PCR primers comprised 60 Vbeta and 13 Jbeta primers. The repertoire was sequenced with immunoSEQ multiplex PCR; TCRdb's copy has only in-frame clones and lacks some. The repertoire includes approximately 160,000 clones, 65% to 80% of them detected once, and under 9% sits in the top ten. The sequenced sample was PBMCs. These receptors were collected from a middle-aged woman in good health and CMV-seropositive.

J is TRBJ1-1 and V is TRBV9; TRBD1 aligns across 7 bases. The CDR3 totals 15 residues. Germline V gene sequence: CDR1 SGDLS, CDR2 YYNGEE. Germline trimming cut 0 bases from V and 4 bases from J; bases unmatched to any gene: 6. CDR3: CASSVAGGHITEAFF. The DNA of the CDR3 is TGTGCCAGCAGCGTAGCAGGGGGTCACATCACTGAAGCTTTCTTT.

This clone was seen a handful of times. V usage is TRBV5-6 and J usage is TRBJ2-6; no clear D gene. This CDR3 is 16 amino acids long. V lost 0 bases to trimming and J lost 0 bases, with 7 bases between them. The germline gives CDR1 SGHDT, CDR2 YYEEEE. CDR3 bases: TGTGCCAGCAGCTTGGTTACATTCTCTGGGGCCAACGTCCTGACTTTC. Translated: CASSLVTFSGANVLTF.

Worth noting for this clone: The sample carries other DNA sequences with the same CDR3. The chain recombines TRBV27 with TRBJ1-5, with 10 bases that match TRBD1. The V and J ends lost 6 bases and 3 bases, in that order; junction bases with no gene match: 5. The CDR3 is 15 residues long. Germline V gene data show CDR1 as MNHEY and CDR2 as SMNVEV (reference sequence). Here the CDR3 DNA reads TGTGCCAGCAGCTTAGGGACAGGGGTCAATCAGCCCCAGCATTTT. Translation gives CASSLGTGVNQPQHF.

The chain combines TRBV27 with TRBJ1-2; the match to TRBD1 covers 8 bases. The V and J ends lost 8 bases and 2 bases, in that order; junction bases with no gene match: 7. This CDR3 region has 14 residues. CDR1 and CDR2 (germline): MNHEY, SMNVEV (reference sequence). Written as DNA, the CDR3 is TGTGCCAGCGGATCCCGACAGGGGAACTATGGCTACACCTTC. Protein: CASGSRQGNYGYTF.

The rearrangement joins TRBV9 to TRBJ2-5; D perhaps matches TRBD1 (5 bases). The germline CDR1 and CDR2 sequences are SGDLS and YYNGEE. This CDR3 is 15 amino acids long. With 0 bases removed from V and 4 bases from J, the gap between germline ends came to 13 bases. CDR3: CASSVADGQTETQYF. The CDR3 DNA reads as TGTGCCAGCAGCGTAGCCGACGGACAAACAGAGACCCAGTACTTC.